This TCR beta chain is drawn from a study of cytomegalovirus exposure and HLA in healthy donors. Broader study findings: Reports described diagnosis of cytomegalovirus status by the classifier as highly specific and sensitive.

13 Jbeta primers and 60 Vbeta primers were used for the PCR. Clones were sequenced by immunoSEQ multiplex PCR, and TCRdb holds only the in-frame ones, with some missing. The repertoire holds roughly 150,000 clones, over 70% seen once, with about 3.4% in the top ten. This clone was seen more than once but under ten times. Its matching antigen is unknown. The sample consisted of PBMCs. The TCR originated in a male donor in good health and CMV-seronegative.

The CDR3 sequence is CASSLNFPAGGGFNEQFF. CDR3 DNA: TGTGCCAGCAGCTTAAACTTCCCCGCGGGAGGGGGCTTCAATGAGCAGTTCTTC. The rearrangement links TRBV11-2 to TRBJ2-1; 9 bases align to TRBD2. J gave up 6 bases and V 2 bases, and 14 bases lay outside the gene matches. Looked up from germline, CDR1 is SGHAT and CDR2 is FQNNGV. This CDR3 has 18 residues.